This TCR beta chain was identified in a study of blood T cell repertoires in COVID-19. As for the study in general: Spain, Italy and the United States supplied samples that represented acute and convalescent COVID-19. Nucleic acid was either cDNA or gDNA, and it came from T cells, B-cell-depleted T cells, or PBMCs.

This clone was recorded a few times. Study processing details: Reference gene primers were amplified, and this amplification served to estimate nucleated cell counts. Using immunoSEQ multiplex PCR, the repertoire was profiled, and TCRdb retains in-frame clones only, with some absent. V, J and clone size are those of that table, while D and trimming were read from the DNA. There are around 99,000 clones in the sample; under 95% occur only once, and roughly 1.2% lies in the top ten. This TCR came from a woman under 40 with acute or convalescent COVID-19. The sample was peripheral blood.

The CDR3 sequence: CASRTKRELLHEQFF. The DNA for the CDR3 is TGTGCCAGCAGAACCAAGCGGGAGCTCTTACATGAGCAGTTCTTC. The chain couples TRBV7-8 to TRBJ2-1, with 8 bases aligning to TRBD2. This CDR3 is built from 15 residues. The germline V gene encodes CDR1 SGHVS and CDR2 FQNEAQ. V shed 6 bases and J 8 bases; nucleotides not matched to a gene: 12.